One and the same sample provided the 4 T cell receptor beta chains below, sequenced in a study of T-cell memory formation after mild COVID-19. MiXCR was run by TCRdb on the 5' RACE reads, yielding one entry per CDR3 protein. The sample lists hundreds of thousands of distinct CDR3 sequences, about 22% occurring once. The sample comprised PBMCs or a T cell subset sorted from them (not recorded which). The receptors here all came from an adult woman who had mild COVID-19 (a few samples of this study predate the infection). Cell type and time point are not known.

This clonotype showed up just a few times. The chain has TRBV15 and TRBJ2-5, with D maybe TRBD1 (5 bases). This CDR3 comprises 14 residues. CDR1 is LNHNV and CDR2 is YYDKDF in the germline V gene (reference sequence). Trimming pared 1 base from V and 4 bases from J, leaving 10 bases between. CDR3 region: CATSRAAGLETQYF. As DNA, the CDR3 is TGTGCCACCAGCAGAGCTGCAGGGCTAGAGACCCAGTACTTC. The full variable domain, completed using reference TRBV15 and TRBJ2-5, is DAMVIQNPRYQVTQFGKPVTLSCSQTLNHNVMYWYQQKSSQAPKLLFHYYDKDFNNEADTPDNFQSRRPNTSFCFLDIRSPGLGDTAMYLCATSRAAGLETQYFGPGTRLLVL.

This clonotype was seen a handful of times. Here the CDR3 reads CASSPGQGKVQYF. The CDR3 DNA reads TGTGCCAGCAGCCCTGGACAGGGTAAGGTGCAGTACTTC. This rearrangement joins TRBV5-4 to TRBJ2-7; TRBD1 agrees at 8 bases. V shed 4 bases, J shed 9 bases, and the junction held 9 bases outside the gene matches. Germline-derived CDR1 and CDR2 are SGHNT and YYREEE (reference sequence). CDR3 length equals 13 residues.

The CDR3 here is CASSEAGGEQYF. The CDR3 DNA reads as TGTGCCAGCAGTGAAGCGGGGGGCGAGCAGTACTTC. The chain has TRBV6-1 and TRBJ2-7, with D possibly matching TRBD2 (6 bases). Germline loops: CDR1 MNHNS, CDR2 SASEGT. The CDR3 length is 12 residues. V was clipped by 0 bases and J by 6 bases, with 6 bases between them.

This clonotype was recorded a few times. The rearrangement links TRBV6-1 to TRBJ1-2; TRBD1 might be the D (5 bases). Germline V gives CDR1 MNHNS, CDR2 SASEGT. This CDR3 contains 16 residues. The V gene lost 7 bases and the J gene lost 0 bases, with 18 bases spanning the gap. CDR3 sequence reads: CASIRDRPEANYGYTF. The DNA of the CDR3 is TGTGCCAGCATACGGGACCGACCCGAAGCTAACTATGGCTACACCTTC.